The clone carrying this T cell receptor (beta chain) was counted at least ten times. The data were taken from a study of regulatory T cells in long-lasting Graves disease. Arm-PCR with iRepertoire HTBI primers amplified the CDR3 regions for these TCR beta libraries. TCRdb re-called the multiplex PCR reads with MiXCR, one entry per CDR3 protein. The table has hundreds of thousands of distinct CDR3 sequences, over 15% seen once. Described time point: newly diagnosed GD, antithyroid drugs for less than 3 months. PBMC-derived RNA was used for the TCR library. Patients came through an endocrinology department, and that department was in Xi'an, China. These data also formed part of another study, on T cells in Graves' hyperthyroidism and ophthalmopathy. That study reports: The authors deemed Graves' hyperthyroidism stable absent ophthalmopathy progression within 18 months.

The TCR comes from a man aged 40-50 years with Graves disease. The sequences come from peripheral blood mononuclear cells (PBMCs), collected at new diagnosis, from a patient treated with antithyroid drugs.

The CDR3 sequence: CSARDRQGANYEQYF. The CDR3 region has the DNA TGCAGTGCTAGAGATAGGCAGGGGGCGAACTACGAGCAGTACTTC. J is TRBJ2-7 and V is TRBV20-1; 8 nucleotides align to TRBD1. V shed 0 bases, J shed 3 bases, and the junction held 7 bases outside the gene matches. CDR3 length: 15 residues. Germline CDR1 and CDR2: DFQATT and SNEGSKA (reference sequence).